This T cell receptor (beta chain) was retrieved from a study of T cell repertoires in cytomegalovirus infection. Study-level information: A matching HLA type, together with CMV infection, was signaled by public TCR beta signatures.

TCRdb re-called the reads with MiXCR, one entry per CDR3 protein. This sample has roughly 990,000 distinct CDR3 sequences; about a third occur once, and the top ten carry 11% to 15%. Findings and caveats of the study: There were HLA-C-restricted CMV-specific TCR beta clonotypes dominating the ex vivo response.

The table lists this clonotype with a few counts. The antigen remains unidentified. Trimming shortened V by 7 bases and J by 5 bases, and 7 bases separated the two germline ends. The CDR3 is made up of 11 amino acids. Germline lookup yields CDR1 MGHDK and CDR2 SYGVNS. Sequenced here: cultured CD8+ T cells from PBMCs, sampled from culture after CMV antigen stimulation. This chain uses TRBV25-1 with TRBJ2-3; D is unclear. This TCR came from a human donor in good health (CMV status not recorded). Some clones in this sample may be carry-over from other donors' samples. The chain's CDR3 is CASTGEDTQYF. The CDR3 DNA sequence: TGTGCCAGCACCGGAGAAGATACGCAGTATTTT.